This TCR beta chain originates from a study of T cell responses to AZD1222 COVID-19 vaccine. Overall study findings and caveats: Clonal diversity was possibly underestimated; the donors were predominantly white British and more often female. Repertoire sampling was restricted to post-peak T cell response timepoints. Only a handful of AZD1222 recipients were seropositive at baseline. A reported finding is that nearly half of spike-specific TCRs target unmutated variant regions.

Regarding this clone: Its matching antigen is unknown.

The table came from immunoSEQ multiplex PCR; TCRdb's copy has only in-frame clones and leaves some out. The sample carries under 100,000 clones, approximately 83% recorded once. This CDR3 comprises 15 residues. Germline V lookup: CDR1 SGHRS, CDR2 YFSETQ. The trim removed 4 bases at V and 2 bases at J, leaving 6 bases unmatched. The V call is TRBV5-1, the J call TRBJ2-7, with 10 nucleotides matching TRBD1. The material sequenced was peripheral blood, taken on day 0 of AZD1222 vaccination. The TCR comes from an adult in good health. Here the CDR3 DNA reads TGCGCCAGCAGCGCCTCAGGGACAGGGGCCTACGAGCAGTACTTC. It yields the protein CASSASGTGAYEQYF.